The 20 T cell receptor beta chains presented below share a single source sample, sequenced in a study of blood T cell repertoires in COVID-19. Sequencing used immunoSEQ multiplex PCR; TCRdb keeps in-frame clones, though not all of them. The sample has 130,000 to 150,000 clones, 70% to 90% seen once. Sequenced: peripheral blood. These receptors were collected from a human donor with acute or convalescent COVID-19. The donor label of this sample is uncertain.

This clone was seen a single time. The chain employs TRBV4-3 and TRBJ1-3; D is ambiguous. V lost 0 bases to trimming and J lost 5 bases, with 5 bases between them. The CDR3 has 13 residues. CDR1 LGHNA and CDR2 YSLEER come from the germline V gene. The CDR3 nucleotides read TGCGCCAGCAGCCAAGATCTAAGAAACACCATATATTTT. This sequence encodes CASSQDLRNTIYF.

This chain connects TRBV6-1 to TRBJ2-3; D may be TRBD2 (5 bases). Germline V gene sequence: CDR1 MNHNS, CDR2 SASEGT. This CDR3 is 15 amino acids long. The ends were cut back, 1 base at V and 7 bases at J, with 15 bases in the middle. In DNA form, the CDR3 reads TGTGCCAGCAGTGAAGGGCCTGCGGGCTCTTATACGCAGTATTTT. It translates to CASSEGPAGSYTQYF.

The chain carries TRBV27 and TRBJ1-2; D might be TRBD1 (5 bases). Germline assignment: CDR1 MNHEY and CDR2 SMNVEV (reference sequence). The V end was cut by 8 bases, the J end by 7 bases, with 20 bases between. The CDR3 extends over 14 amino acids. CDR3 region: CASGSTTRRGGYTF. The CDR3 nucleotides read TGTGCCAGCGGTAGTACAACCCGAAGGGGTGGCTACACCTTC.

The chain couples TRBV25-1 to TRBJ2-4, with 9 bases identical to TRBD1. This CDR3 region has 14 residues. J gave up 15 bases and V 1 base, and 10 bases lay outside the gene matches. Germline CDR1 MGHDK, CDR2 SYGVNS. For the CDR3, the DNA is TGTGCCAGCAGTGAATTCCCCGGGACAGGGTTGTGGTACTTC. It yields the protein CASSEFPGTGLWYF. Looking up the rest from reference TRBV25-1 and TRBJ2-4 gives the full variable domain: EADIYQTPRYLVIGTGKKITLECSQTMGHDKMYWYQQDPGMELHLIHYSYGVNSTEKGDLSSESTVSRIRTEHFPLTLESARPSHTSQYLCASSEFPGTGLWYFGAGTRLSVL.

The chain uses TRBV7-8 and TRBJ1-6; a weak D match, TRBD1 (5 bases). The V and J ends lost 3 bases and 4 bases respectively, with 10 bases between them. This CDR3 has 15 amino acids. The germline CDR1 and CDR2 sequences are SGHVS and FQNEAQ. CDR3 sequence (DNA): TGTGCCAGCAGCTTGTTTCAGGGATATAATTCACCCCTCCACTTT. Its translation: CASSLFQGYNSPLHF.

This clone has more than one count but fewer than ten. The rearrangement uses TRBV11-2 and TRBJ1-6, with D perhaps matching TRBD1 (6 bases). Trimming shortened V by 5 bases and J by 10 bases, and 18 bases separated the two germline ends. CDR1 is SGHAT and CDR2 is FQNNGV in the germline V gene. The CDR3 runs 15 residues. This CDR3 reads CASSLEQGLGSPLHF. DNA of the CDR3: TGTGCCAGCAGCCTTGAACAGGGCCTCGGGTCACCCCTCCACTTT.

The chain joins TRBV5-8 to TRBJ2-5; D gene unclear. This CDR3 is built from 15 residues. V was cut by 0 bases and J by 1 base, with 10 bases left in between. Germline values: CDR1 SGHTS, CDR2 YDEGEE. CDR3 coding DNA: TGTGCCAGCAGCTTGGCCGATAGGAGCCAAGAGACCCAGTACTTC. Its protein product is CASSLADRSQETQYF. Full variable domain (outside the CDR3, taken from reference TRBV5-8 and TRBJ2-5): EAGVTQSPTHLIKTRGQQATLRCSPISGHTSVYWYQQALGLGLQFLLWYDEGEERNRGNFPPRFSGRQFPNYSSELNVNALELEDSALYLCASSLADRSQETQYFGPGTRLLVL.

This rearrangement joins TRBV5-1 to TRBJ2-7; a possible D gene is TRBD2 (7 bases). The CDR3 runs to 14 residues. Germline V gene lookup returns CDR1 SGHRS and CDR2 YFSETQ. Trimming stripped 6 bases from V and 2 bases from J, with 15 bases between. CDR3 DNA sequence: TGCGCCAGCACCAGGGACGGGGGGCCCTACGAGCAGTACTTC. Translating gives CASTRDGGPYEQYF.

The rearrangement uses TRBV28 and TRBJ1-2; D call uncertain. This CDR3 is 13 amino acids long. V was cut by 2 bases and J by 4 bases, with 8 bases left in between. Germline CDR1 and CDR2: MDHEN and SYDVKM. The CDR3 loop is CASSLGYSYGYTF. Here the CDR3 DNA reads TGTGCCAGCAGTTTAGGGTACAGCTATGGCTACACCTTC.

This clone was seen once. The chain combines TRBV6-5 with TRBJ2-2; 8 nucleotides line up with TRBD1. Trimming took 7 bases from V and 1 from J; bases not matched to a gene: 5. Germline CDR1 reads MNHEY; CDR2 reads SVGAGI. The CDR3 is 15 amino acids. CDR3 loop: CASTRGRLNTGELFF. The CDR3 DNA is TGTGCCAGCACCAGGGGGCGTTTGAACACCGGGGAGCTGTTTTTT.

The chain links TRBV19 to TRBJ2-3; D is unclear. The CDR3 loop spans 14 amino acids. The germline CDR1 and CDR2 sequences are LNHDA and SQIVND (reference sequence). Trimming left V 3 bases short and J 5 bases short, with 12 bases between. The CDR3 spells CASSIRLAQDTQYF. Here the CDR3 DNA reads TGTGCCAGTAGTATCCGACTGGCCCAAGATACGCAGTATTTT.

The chain is built from TRBV4-1 and TRBJ1-2, with D maybe TRBD1 (6 bases). From germline, CDR1 is MGHRA and CDR2 YSYEKL. This CDR3 is built from 14 residues. The V gene lost 1 base and the J gene lost 6 bases, with 12 bases spanning the gap. The CDR3 is CASSQVQGMDGYTF. The CDR3 nucleotides are TGCGCCAGCAGCCAAGTACAGGGAATGGATGGCTACACCTTC.

The chain has TRBV2 and TRBJ1-4, with D possibly TRBD1 on 5 matching bases. The CDR3 length is 13 residues. Germline V CDR1 and CDR2: SNHLY, FYNNEI. The ends were cut back, 7 bases at V and 8 bases at J, with 14 bases in the middle. The chain's CDR3 is CASTDKVGEKLFF. CDR3 nucleotides: TGTGCCAGCACGGACAAGGTTGGGGAAAAACTGTTTTTT.

The chain has TRBV18 and TRBJ2-7, with TRBD1 as a possible D gene (6 bases). Germline assignment: CDR1 KGHSH and CDR2 LQKENI. The V and J ends lost 2 bases and 4 bases respectively, with 9 bases between them. The CDR3 is 13 residues long. CDR3 DNA sequence: TGTGCCAGCTCACCAGAACAGGGTTACGAGCAGTACGTC. Encoded protein: CASSPEQGYEQYV.

The V gene is TRBV5-1, the J gene TRBJ1-4, with 9 bases identical to TRBD1. The V gene end was trimmed by 4 bases and the J gene end by 4 bases; junction bases not matched to a gene: 8. This CDR3 is 16 amino acids long. Germline assignment: CDR1 SGHRS and CDR2 YFSETQ. The CDR3 bases are TGCGCCAGCAGCGACCTGGGGACAGGGTTTAATGAAAAACTGTTTTTT. Protein: CASSDLGTGFNEKLFF.

This clone has just a few counts. The chain couples TRBV9 to TRBJ1-1; weak D call: TRBD1 (6 bases). V shed 0 bases and J shed 1 base, with 7 bases lying between them. Per germline, CDR1 SGDLS and CDR2 YYNGEE. The CDR3 is made up of 14 amino acids. This CDR3 is CASSVAGENTEAFF. In DNA form, the CDR3 reads TGTGCCAGCAGCGTAGCAGGGGAGAACACTGAAGCTTTCTTT. Full variable domain (outside the CDR3, taken from reference TRBV9 and TRBJ1-1): DSGVTQTPKHLITATGQRVTLRCSPRSGDLSVYWYQQSLDQGLQFLIQYYNGEERAKGNILERFSAQQFPDLHSELNLSSLELGDSALYFCASSVAGENTEAFFGQGTRLTVV.

The V and J genes are TRBV18 and TRBJ1-5; TRBD1 might be the D (6 bases). CDR1 KGHSH and CDR2 LQKENI come from the germline V gene. V lost 6 bases and J 0 bases, leaving 18 bases between the germline ends. The CDR3 sequence is 17 residues long. The CDR3 bases are TGTGCCAGCTCTAAGGACAGTGGGCAATATAGCAATCAGCCCCAGCATTTT. Translation: CASSKDSGQYSNQPQHF.

A note on this clone: One end of the junction fails to match germline, which may point to a read error. This sample includes further DNA sequences coding for the same CDR3. The V gene is TRBV9, the J gene TRBJ2-5; the D gene is possibly TRBD2 (6 bases). This CDR3 spans 14 amino acids. Germline values: CDR1 SGDLS, CDR2 YYNGEE. The CDR3 DNA reads as TGCGCCAGCAGCGTAGCGGTCGCGGAAGAGACCCAGTACTTC. It is translated as CASSVAVAEETQYF.

The CDR3 DNA reads TGTGCCAGCAATATCGGTACAGGGTTTTCCTACGAGCAGTACTTC. The encoded protein is CASNIGTGFSYEQYF. The chain carries TRBV6-5 and TRBJ2-7; the D gene is possibly TRBD1 (6 bases). This CDR3 has 15 residues. Trimming pared 7 bases from V and 1 base from J, leaving 17 bases between. CDR1 and CDR2 from the germline V gene are MNHEY and SVGAGI.

The V and J genes are TRBV11-3 and TRBJ2-5; TRBD2 aligns across 13 bases. Per germline, CDR1 SGHNT and CDR2 YENEEA. The CDR3 is 15 residues long. V shed 5 bases and J 5 bases; nucleotides not matched to a gene: 5. The CDR3 reads CASSIGLAGAETQYF. The CDR3 DNA follows: TGTGCCAGCAGCATTGGACTAGCGGGAGCGGAGACCCAGTACTTC.